The 4 T cell receptor beta chains listed next were all sequenced from one sample in a study of tumor and adjacent non-tumor tissue in lung cancer. Three rounds of nested PCR, following a modified ARM-PCR protocol, produced the TCRbeta library. TCRdb fed the multiplex PCR reads into MiXCR, producing one record per CDR3 protein. The repertoire holds roughly 76,000 distinct CDR3 sequences, with approximately 68% as singletons. This sample's RNA came from whole unsorted tissue. Sequencing was performed on lung tumor tissue. The receptors were gathered from a woman in her seventies with non-small cell lung cancer.

Points on this clonotype: With a much larger clone just one base away, this may be a read error. This chain uses TRBV11-2 with TRBJ1-5; D might be TRBD1 (6 bases). This CDR3 has 15 amino acids. Per the germline V gene, CDR1 is SGHAT and CDR2 is FQNNGV. With 7 bases removed from V and 4 bases from J, the gap between germline ends came to 17 bases. The CDR3 protein is CASILQDSRNQPQHF. In DNA form, the CDR3 reads TGTGCCAGCATCCTTCAGGACAGTCGGAATCAGCCCCAGCATTTT.

This clonotype was observed at least ten times. This chain uses TRBV28 with TRBJ2-7; 8 positions agree with TRBD1. The trim removed 9 bases at V and 4 bases at J, leaving 11 bases unmatched. The CDR3 has 14 residues. Germline V gives CDR1 MDHEN, CDR2 SYDVKM. The CDR3 DNA reads as TGTGCCAGTTTAATGACAGGGGAGAAATACGAGCAGTACTTC. It translates to CASLMTGEKYEQYF.

This rearrangement joins TRBV5-6 to TRBJ1-4, with a tentative D call TRBD1 (6 bases). The germline V gene encodes CDR1 SGHDT and CDR2 YYEEEE. The CDR3 totals 15 residues. V lost 1 base, J lost 8 bases, and 15 bases lay in between. The CDR3 DNA reads as TGTGCCAGCAGCTTGACAGGGATTCGACTCGAAAAACTGTTTTTT. This translates into CASSLTGIRLEKLFF.

Points on this clonotype: A read error is likely, as this CDR3 ends without the conserved phenylalanine or tryptophan. V is TRBV6-5 and J is TRBJ2-1, with 7 bases lining up with TRBD1. CDR1 and CDR2 from the germline V gene are MNHEY and SVGAGI. The CDR3 spans 14 residues. The CDR3 coding sequence is TGTGCCAGCAGTTCTCCGACAGGGTTCTATGATCAGTTCTTA. This encodes CASSSPTGFYDQFL.